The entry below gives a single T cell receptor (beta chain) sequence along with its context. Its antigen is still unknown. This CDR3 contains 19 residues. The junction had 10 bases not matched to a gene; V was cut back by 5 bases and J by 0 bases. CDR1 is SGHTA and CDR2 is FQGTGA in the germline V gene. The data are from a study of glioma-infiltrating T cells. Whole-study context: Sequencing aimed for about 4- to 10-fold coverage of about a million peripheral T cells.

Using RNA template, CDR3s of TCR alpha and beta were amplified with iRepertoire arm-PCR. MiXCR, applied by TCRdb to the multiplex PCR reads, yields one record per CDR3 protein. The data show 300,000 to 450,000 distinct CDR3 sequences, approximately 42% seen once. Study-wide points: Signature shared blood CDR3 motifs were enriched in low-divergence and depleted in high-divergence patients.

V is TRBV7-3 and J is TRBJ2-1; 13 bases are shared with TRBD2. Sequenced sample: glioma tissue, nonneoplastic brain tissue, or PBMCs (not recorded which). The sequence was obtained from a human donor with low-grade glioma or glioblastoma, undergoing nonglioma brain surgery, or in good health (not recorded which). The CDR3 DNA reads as TGTGCCAGCAGCCCAGGGACTAGCGGGATAGGTGTCTCCTACAATGAGCAGTTCTTC. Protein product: CASSPGTSGIGVSYNEQFF.